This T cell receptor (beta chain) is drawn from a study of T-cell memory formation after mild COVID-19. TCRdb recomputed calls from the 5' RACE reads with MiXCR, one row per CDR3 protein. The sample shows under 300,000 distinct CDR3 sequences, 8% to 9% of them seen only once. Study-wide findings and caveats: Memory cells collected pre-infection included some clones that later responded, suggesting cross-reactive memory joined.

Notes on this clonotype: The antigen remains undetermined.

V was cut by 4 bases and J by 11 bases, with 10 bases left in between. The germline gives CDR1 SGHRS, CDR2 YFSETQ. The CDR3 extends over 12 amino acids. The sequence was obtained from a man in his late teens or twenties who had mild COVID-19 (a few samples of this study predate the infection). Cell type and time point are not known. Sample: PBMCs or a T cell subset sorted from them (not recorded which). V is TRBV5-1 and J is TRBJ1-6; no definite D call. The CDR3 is CASSEPGAPLHF. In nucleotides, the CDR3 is TGCGCCAGCAGCGAACCCGGAGCACCCCTCCACTTT.